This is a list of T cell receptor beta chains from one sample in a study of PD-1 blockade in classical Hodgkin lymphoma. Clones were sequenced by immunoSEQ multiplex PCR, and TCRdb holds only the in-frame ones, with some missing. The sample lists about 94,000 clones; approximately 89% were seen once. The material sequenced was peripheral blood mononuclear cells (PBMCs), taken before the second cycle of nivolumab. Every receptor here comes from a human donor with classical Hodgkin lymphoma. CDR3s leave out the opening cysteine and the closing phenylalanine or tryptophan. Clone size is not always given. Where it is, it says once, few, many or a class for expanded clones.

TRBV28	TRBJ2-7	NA	ASSLNTLYEQY
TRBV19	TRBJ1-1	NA	ASSIVGRGNTEAF
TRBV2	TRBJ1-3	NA	ASSELAGINTIY
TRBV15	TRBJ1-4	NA	ATSKPRTGNEKLF
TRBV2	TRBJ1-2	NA	ASARNYGYT
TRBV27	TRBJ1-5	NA	ASRDRDSQPQH
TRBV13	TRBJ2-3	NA	ASSPEGGSADTQY
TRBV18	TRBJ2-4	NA	ASSRGLAKNIQY
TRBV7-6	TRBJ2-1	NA	ASSLGGLAGYNEQF
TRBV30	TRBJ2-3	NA	AWSPNPGLALGGDTQY
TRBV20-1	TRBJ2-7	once	SATRAYEQY
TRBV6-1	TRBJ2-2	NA	ASNPLHNTGELF
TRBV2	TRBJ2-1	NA	ASSTPRDRAGGEQF
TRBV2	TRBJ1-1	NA	ASISEAF
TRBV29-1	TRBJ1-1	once	SVGGRMNTEAF
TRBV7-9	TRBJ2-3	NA	ASRTTSGSGTDTQY
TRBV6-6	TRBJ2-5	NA	ASSYSGGQETQY
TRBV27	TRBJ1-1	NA	ASSLRQGLNTEAF
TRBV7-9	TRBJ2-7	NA	ASSFPGRTREQY
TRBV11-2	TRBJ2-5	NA	ASSPPSGRGRRETQY
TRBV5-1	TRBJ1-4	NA	ASSLGGQAFEKLF
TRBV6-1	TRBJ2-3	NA	ASSEGPSLTTGWGPVSTDTQY
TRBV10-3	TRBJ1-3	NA	AIETGRGNTIY
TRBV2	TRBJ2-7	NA	ASSRRTSGGEQY
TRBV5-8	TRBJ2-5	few	ASSRGQVKETQY